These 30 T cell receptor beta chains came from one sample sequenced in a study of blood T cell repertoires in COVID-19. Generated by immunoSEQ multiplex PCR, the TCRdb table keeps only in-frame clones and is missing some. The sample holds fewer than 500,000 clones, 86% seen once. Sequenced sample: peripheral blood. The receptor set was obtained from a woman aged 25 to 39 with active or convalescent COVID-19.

CDR3 sequence: CASSIGQGYEQYF. CDR3 DNA: TGTGCCAGCAGCATCGGACAGGGCTACGAGCAGTACTTC. The chain uses TRBV3-1 (or the pseudogene TRBV3-2) and TRBJ2-7; 8 bases align to TRBD1. The CDR3 sequence is 13 residues long. Germline CDR1 reads LGHDT; CDR2 reads YNNKEL (reference sequence). V was pared by 5 bases and J by 3 bases, with 3 bases of the junction left unmatched.

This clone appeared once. CDR3 in DNA: TGTGCCAGCAGTGAAGCAGGGGGCGGACAGCCCCAGCATTTT. Protein product: CASSEAGGGQPQHF. The J gene is TRBJ1-5, the V gene TRBV6-4, with 8 positions matching TRBD1. CDR1 and CDR2 from the germline V gene are MRHNA and SNTAGT. Unmatched junction bases numbered 5, after V lost 3 bases and J lost 7 bases. This CDR3 contains 14 residues.

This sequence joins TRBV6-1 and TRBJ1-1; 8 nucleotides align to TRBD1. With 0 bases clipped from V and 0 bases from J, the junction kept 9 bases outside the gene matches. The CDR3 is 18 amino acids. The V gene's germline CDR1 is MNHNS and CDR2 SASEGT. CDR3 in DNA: TGTGCCAGCAGTGAAGCTTGGGCAGGGGGCACCATGAACACTGAAGCTTTCTTT. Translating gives CASSEAWAGGTMNTEAFF.

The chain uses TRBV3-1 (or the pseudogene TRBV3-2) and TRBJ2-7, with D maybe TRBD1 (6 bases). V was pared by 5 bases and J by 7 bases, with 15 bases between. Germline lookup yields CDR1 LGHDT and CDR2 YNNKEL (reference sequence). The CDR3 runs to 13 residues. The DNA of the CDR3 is TGTGCCAGCAGCGAAAAGGGCAGGGGTGAGCAGTACTTC. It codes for CASSEKGRGEQYF.

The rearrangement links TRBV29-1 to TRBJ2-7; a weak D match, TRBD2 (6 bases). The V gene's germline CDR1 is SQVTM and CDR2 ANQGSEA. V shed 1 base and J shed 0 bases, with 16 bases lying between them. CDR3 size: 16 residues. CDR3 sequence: CSVEGIYMGGSYEQYF. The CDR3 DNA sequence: TGCAGCGTTGAAGGTATCTATATGGGGGGCTCCTACGAGCAGTACTTC.

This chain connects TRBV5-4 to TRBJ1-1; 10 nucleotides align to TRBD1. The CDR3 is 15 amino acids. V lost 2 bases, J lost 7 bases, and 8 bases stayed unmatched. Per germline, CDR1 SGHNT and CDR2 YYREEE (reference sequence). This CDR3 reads CASSLWTGGEGEAFF. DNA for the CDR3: TGTGCCAGCAGCTTATGGACAGGGGGGGAGGGTGAAGCTTTCTTT.

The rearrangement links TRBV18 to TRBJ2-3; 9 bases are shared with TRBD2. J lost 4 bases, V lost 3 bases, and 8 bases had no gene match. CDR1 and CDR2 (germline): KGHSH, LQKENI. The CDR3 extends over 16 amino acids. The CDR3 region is CASSPPVREGADTQYF. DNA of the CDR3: TGTGCCAGCTCACCCCCGGTGCGGGAGGGGGCAGATACGCAGTATTTT.

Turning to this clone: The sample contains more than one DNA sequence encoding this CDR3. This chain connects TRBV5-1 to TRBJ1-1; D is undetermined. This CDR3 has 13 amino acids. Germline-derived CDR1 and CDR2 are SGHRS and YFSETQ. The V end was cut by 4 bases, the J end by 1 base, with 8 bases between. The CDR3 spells CASSTRGNTEAFF. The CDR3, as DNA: TGCGCCAGCAGCACGCGAGGGAACACTGAAGCTTTCTTT.

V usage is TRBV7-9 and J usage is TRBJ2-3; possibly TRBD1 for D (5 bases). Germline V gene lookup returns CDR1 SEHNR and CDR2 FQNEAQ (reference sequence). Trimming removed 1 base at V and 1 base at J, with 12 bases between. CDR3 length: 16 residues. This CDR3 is CASSLVGDSRTDTQYF. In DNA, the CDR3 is TGTGCCAGCAGCTTAGTTGGTGACAGCCGCACAGATACGCAGTATTTT.

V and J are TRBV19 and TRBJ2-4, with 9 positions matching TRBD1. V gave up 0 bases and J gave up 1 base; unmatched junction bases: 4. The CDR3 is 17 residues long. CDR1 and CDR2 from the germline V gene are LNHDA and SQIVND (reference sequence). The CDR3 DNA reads TGTGCCAGTAGTATAGAAGGGACAGGGTTTGCCAAAAACATTCAGTACTTC. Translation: CASSIEGTGFAKNIQYF.

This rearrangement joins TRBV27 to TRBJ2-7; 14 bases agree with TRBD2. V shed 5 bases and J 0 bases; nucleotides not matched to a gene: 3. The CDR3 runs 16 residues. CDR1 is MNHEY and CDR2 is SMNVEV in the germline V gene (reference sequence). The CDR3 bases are TGTGCCAGCAGTAGGGGACTAGCGGGAGTCTCCTACGAGCAGTACTTC. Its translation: CASSRGLAGVSYEQYF.

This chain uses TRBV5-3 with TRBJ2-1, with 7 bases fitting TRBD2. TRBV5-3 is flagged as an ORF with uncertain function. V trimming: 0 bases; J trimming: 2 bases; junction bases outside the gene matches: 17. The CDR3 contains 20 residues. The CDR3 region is CARSLAWTRRTPVTYNEQFF. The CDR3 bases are TGTGCCAGAAGCTTGGCCTGGACTAGGCGGACCCCGGTCACCTACAATGAGCAGTTCTTC.

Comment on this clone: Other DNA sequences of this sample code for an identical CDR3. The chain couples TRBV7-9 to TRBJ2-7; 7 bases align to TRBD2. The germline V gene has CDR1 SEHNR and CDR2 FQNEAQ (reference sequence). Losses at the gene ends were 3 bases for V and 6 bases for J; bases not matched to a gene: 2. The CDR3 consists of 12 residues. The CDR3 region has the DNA TGTGCCAGCAGCTTTCCGGGGGGCGAGCAGTACTTC. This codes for CASSFPGGEQYF.

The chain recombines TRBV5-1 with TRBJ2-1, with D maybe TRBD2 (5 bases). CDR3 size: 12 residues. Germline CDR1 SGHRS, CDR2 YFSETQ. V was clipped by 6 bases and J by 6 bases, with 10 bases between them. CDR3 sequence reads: CASTISGNEQFF. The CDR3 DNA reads TGCGCCAGCACCATCAGCGGCAATGAGCAGTTCTTC.

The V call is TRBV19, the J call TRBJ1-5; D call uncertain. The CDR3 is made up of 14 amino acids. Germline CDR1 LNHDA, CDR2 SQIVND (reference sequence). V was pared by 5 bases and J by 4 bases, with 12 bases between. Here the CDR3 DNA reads TGTGCCAGTAGTTTCTCAGGAATAAATCAGCCCCAGCATTTT. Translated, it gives CASSFSGINQPQHF.

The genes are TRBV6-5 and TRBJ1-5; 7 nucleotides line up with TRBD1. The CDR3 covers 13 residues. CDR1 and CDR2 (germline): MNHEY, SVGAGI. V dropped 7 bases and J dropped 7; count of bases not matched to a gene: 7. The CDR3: CASNDRAWQPQHF. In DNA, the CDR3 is TGTGCCAGCAACGACAGGGCTTGGCAGCCCCAGCATTTT.

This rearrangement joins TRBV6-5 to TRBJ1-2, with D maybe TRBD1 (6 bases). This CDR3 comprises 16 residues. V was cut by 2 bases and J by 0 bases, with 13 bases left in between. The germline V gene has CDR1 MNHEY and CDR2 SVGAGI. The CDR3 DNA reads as TGTGCCAGCAGTTACACCGGGACAAGTTCTAACTATGGCTACACCTTC. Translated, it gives CASSYTGTSSNYGYTF.

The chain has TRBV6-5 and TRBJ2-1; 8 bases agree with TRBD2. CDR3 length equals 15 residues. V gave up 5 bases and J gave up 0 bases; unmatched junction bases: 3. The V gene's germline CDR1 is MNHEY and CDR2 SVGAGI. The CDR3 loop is CASSIAGNSYNEQFF. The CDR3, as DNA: TGTGCCAGCAGTATAGCGGGGAACTCCTACAATGAGCAGTTCTTC.

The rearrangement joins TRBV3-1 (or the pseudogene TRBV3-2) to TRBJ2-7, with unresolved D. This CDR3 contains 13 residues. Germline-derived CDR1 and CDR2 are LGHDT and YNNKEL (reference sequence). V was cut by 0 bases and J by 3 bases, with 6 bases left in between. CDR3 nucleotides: TGTGCCAGCAGCCAAGACGCCTACTACGAGCAGTACTTC. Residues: CASSQDAYYEQYF.

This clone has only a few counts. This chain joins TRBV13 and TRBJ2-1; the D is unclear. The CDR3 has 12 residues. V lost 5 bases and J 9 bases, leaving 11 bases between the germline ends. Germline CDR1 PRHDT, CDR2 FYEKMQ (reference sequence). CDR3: CASSPPVGEQFF. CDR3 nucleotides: TGTGCCAGCAGCCCCCCCGTCGGTGAGCAGTTCTTC.

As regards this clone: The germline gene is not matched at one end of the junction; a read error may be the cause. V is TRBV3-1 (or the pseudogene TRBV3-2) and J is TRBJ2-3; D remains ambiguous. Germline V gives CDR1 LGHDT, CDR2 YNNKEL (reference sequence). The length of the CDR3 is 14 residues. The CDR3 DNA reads TGTGCCAGCAGACAAGGCGGAAGCACAGATACGCAGTATTTT. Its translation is CASRQGGSTDTQYF.

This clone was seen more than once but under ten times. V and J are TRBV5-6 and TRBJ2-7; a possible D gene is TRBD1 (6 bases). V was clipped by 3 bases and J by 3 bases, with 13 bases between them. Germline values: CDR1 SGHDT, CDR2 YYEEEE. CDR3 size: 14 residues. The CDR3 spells CASSWRTAFYEQYF. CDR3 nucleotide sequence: TGTGCCAGCAGCTGGAGGACAGCCTTCTACGAGCAGTACTTC.

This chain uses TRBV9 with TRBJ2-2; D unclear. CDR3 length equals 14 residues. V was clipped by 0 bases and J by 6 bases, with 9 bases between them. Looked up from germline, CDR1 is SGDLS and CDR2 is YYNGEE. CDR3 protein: CASSVALDAGELFF. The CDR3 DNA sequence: TGTGCCAGCAGCGTAGCCCTAGATGCCGGGGAGCTGTTTTTT.

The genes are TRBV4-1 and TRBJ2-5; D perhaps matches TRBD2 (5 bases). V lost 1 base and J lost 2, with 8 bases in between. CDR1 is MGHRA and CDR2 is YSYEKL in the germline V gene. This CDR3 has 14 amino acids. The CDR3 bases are TGCGCCAGCAGCCAAGGGACTGATCAAGAGACCCAGTACTTC. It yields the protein CASSQGTDQETQYF.

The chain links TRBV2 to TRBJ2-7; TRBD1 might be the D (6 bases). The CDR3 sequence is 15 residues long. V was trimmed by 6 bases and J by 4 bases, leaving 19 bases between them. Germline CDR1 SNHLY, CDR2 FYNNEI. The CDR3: CASSPTPGVFYEQYF. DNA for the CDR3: TGTGCCAGCAGCCCGACGCCAGGGGTGTTTTACGAGCAGTACTTC.

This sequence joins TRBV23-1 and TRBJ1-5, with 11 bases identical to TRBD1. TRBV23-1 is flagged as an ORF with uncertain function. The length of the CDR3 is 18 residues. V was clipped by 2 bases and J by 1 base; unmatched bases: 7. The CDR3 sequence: CASSQTGRDRGSNQPQHF. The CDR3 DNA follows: TGCGCCAGCAGTCAAACCGGCAGGGACAGGGGGAGCAATCAGCCCCAGCATTTT.

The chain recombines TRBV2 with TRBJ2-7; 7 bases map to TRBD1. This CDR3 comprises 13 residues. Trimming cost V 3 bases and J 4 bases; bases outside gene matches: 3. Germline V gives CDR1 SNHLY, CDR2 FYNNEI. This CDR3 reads CASSDGTVYEQYF. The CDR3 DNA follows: TGTGCCAGCAGTGACGGGACAGTGTACGAGCAGTACTTC.

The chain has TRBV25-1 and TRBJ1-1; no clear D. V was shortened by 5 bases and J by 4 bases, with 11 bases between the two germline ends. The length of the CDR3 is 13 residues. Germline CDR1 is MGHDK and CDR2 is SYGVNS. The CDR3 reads CASSPQKSTEAFF. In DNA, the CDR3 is TGTGCCAGCAGTCCACAGAAGAGCACTGAAGCTTTCTTT. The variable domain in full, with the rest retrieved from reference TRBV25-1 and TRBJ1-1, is EADIYQTPRYLVIGTGKKITLECSQTMGHDKMYWYQQDPGMELHLIHYSYGVNSTEKGDLSSESTVSRIRTEHFPLTLESARPSHTSQYLCASSPQKSTEAFFGQGTRLTVV.

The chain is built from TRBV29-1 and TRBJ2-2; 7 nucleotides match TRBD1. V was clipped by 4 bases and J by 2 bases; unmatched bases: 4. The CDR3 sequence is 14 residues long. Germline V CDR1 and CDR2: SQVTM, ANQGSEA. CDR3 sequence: CSVVRDSNTGELFF. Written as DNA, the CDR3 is TGCAGCGTTGTCCGGGACAGTAACACCGGGGAGCTGTTTTTT.

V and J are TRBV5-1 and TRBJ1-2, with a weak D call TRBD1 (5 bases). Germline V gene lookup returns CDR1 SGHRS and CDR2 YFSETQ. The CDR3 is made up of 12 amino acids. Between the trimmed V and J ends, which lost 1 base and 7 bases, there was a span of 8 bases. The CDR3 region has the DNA TGCGCCAGCAGCTTGACAGGCGGTGGCTACACCTTC. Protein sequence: CASSLTGGGYTF.